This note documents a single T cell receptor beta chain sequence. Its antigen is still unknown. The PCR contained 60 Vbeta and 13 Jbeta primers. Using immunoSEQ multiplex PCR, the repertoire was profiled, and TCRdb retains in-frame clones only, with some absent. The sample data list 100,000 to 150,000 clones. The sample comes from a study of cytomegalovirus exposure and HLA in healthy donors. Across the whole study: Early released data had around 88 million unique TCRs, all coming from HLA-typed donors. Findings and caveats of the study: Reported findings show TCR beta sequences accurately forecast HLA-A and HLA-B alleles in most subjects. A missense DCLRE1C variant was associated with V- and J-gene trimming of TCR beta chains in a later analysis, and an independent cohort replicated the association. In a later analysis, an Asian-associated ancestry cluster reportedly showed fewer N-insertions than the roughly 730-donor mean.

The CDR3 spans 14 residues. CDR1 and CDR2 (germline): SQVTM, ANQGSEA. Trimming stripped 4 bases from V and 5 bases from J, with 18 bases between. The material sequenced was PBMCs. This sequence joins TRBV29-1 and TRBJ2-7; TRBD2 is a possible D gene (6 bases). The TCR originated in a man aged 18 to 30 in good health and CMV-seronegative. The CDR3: CSVVGLRNFHEQYF. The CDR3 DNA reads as TGCAGCGTTGTCGGACTAAGGAATTTCCACGAGCAGTACTTC.